These 30 T cell receptor beta chains came from one sample sequenced in a study of control samples from healthy donors and cancer patients. Profiling relied on immunoSEQ multiplex PCR, and the TCRdb table lists in-frame clones only, not all of them. The profile shows about 150,000 clones, 94% of them singletons. Sequences were obtained from blood. All receptors derive from a man in his forties in good health.

This clone has a single count. The chain links TRBV24-1 to TRBJ1-2; perhaps TRBD1 as D (5 bases). Trimming stripped 2 bases from V and 8 bases from J, with 17 bases between. CDR3 size: 15 residues. The germline V gene encodes CDR1 KGHDR and CDR2 SFDVKD. The CDR3 DNA follows: TGTGCCACCAGTGATTCGGGGACGGGCAGCTGGGGCTACACCTTC. This gives the protein CATSDSGTGSWGYTF.

This chain links TRBV15 with TRBJ1-5; D possibly corresponds to TRBD1 (5 bases). Looked up from germline, CDR1 is LNHNV and CDR2 is YYDKDF (reference sequence). V was clipped by 3 bases and J by 7 bases, with 10 bases between them. The CDR3 extends over 13 amino acids. The CDR3 DNA follows: TGTGCCACCAGCAGCGGAGGGGTCCAGCCCCAGCATTTT. The encoded protein is CATSSGGVQPQHF.

This chain links TRBV19 with TRBJ1-1; 8 nucleotides line up with TRBD1. Trimming took 3 bases from V and 4 from J; bases not matched to a gene: 7. The CDR3 has 15 amino acids. Looked up from germline, CDR1 is LNHDA and CDR2 is SQIVND (reference sequence). The CDR3 DNA reads TGTGCCAGTAGTATTTCGGGGGGGACAGGCACTGAAGCTTTCTTT. Residues: CASSISGGTGTEAFF.

V gene TRBV11-3 combines with J gene TRBJ2-7, with D perhaps matching TRBD1 (5 bases). This CDR3 contains 12 residues. The V and J ends lost 5 bases and 3 bases respectively, with 8 bases between them. Germline V gene lookup returns CDR1 SGHNT and CDR2 YENEEA. CDR3 protein: CASSRDSYEQYF. The CDR3 DNA reads TGTGCCAGCAGCCGTGACAGCTACGAGCAGTACTTC.

The chain recombines TRBV18 with TRBJ2-2; D call uncertain. Trimming shortened V by 3 bases and J by 3 bases, and 11 bases separated the two germline ends. The CDR3 has 15 residues. CDR1 and CDR2 (germline): KGHSH, LQKENI. The chain's CDR3 is CASSPSNVDTGELFF. In DNA, the CDR3 is TGTGCCAGCTCACCCTCTAATGTGGACACCGGGGAGCTGTTTTTT.

The rearrangement joins TRBV2 to TRBJ1-1; D possibly corresponds to TRBD1 (6 bases). The CDR3 is made up of 14 amino acids. V was cut by 2 bases and J by 8 bases, with 15 bases left in between. The germline V gene encodes CDR1 SNHLY and CDR2 FYNNEI. CDR3 residues: CASSEYWTASEAFF. The CDR3 coding sequence is TGTGCCAGCAGTGAATATTGGACAGCCAGCGAAGCTTTCTTT. The full variable domain, its missing parts supplied by reference TRBV2 and TRBJ1-1, is EPEVTQTPSHQVTQMGQEVILRCVPISNHLYFYWYRQILGQKVEFLVSFYNNEISEKSEIFDDQFSVERPDGSNFTLKIRSTKLEDSAMYFCASSEYWTASEAFFGQGTRLTVV.

The V call is TRBV7-8, the J call TRBJ2-7; 8 bases match TRBD1. The CDR3 runs to 16 residues. Trimming at V came to 5 bases and at J to 0 bases, leaving 9 bases not matched to a gene. CDR1 is SGHVS and CDR2 is FQNEAQ in the germline V gene. The CDR3 spells CASSGQGTGSSYEQYF. The CDR3 nucleotides read TGTGCCAGCAGCGGCCAAGGGACAGGAAGCTCCTACGAGCAGTACTTC.

The chain is built from TRBV2 and TRBJ2-3; TRBD2 aligns across 8 bases. This CDR3 is 14 amino acids long. CDR1 is SNHLY, CDR2 FYNNEI, per germline. The junction had 10 bases not matched to a gene; V was cut back by 8 bases and J by 6 bases. The CDR3 sequence is CASLAGGALDTQYF. CDR3 bases: TGTGCCAGCCTCGCGGGGGGTGCATTGGATACGCAGTATTTT.

The J gene is TRBJ2-7, the V gene TRBV3-1 (or the pseudogene TRBV3-2), with D perhaps being TRBD1 or TRBD2 (5 bases each). The ends were cut back, 6 bases at V and 0 bases at J, with 18 bases in the middle. This CDR3 has 16 residues. Germline-derived CDR1 and CDR2 are LGHDT and YNNKEL (reference sequence). The CDR3 nucleotides are TGTGCCAGCAGTCCCCGCCCAGGGACCAGCTCCTACGAGCAGTACTTC. Its protein product is CASSPRPGTSSYEQYF.

The V call is TRBV6-2 or TRBV6-3, the J call TRBJ2-2, with D possibly TRBD2 on 6 matching bases. CDR1 is MNHEY and CDR2 is SVGEGT in the germline V gene. Trimming stripped 5 bases from V and 6 bases from J, with 19 bases between. The CDR3 spans 16 residues. The CDR3 DNA reads TGTGCCAGCAGTCCCTATTCGGGCCGGGGGTCCGGGGAGCTGTTTTTT. Translated: CASSPYSGRGSGELFF.

This rearrangement joins TRBV28 to TRBJ1-2; 7 nucleotides agree with TRBD1. Per the germline V gene, CDR1 is MDHEN and CDR2 is SYDVKM. The CDR3 is 13 amino acids. With V trimmed by 6 bases and J by 8 bases, 9 bases remained unmatched. The CDR3 bases are TGTGCCAGCAGAAAACAGGGGCGTCGGGGCTACACCTTC. Translated: CASRKQGRRGYTF.

In this sample, this clone turned up a few times. The chain recombines TRBV19 with TRBJ1-4; 7 nucleotides agree with TRBD1. After removal of 5 bases from V and 6 bases from J, the junction contained 9 bases not matched to a gene. The CDR3 runs to 15 residues. Per germline, CDR1 LNHDA and CDR2 SQIVND (reference sequence). This chain's CDR3 is CASSAQAGGDEKLFF. DNA for the CDR3: TGTGCCAGTAGTGCTCAAGCAGGGGGTGATGAAAAACTGTTTTTT. Combining the CDR3 with reference TRBV19 and TRBJ1-4 gives the whole variable domain DGGITQSPKYLFRKEGQNVTLSCEQNLNHDAMYWYRQDPGQGLRLIYYSQIVNDFQKGDIAEGYSVSREKKESFPLTVTSAQKNPTAFYLCASSAQAGGDEKLFFGSGTQLSVL.

The gene calls are TRBV5-6 and TRBJ2-4; TRBD2 might be the D (6 bases). This CDR3 has 14 amino acids. Germline V gives CDR1 SGHDT, CDR2 YYEEEE. With 3 bases removed from V and 5 bases from J, the gap between germline ends came to 12 bases. CDR3 amino acids: CASSSGLGENIQYF. CDR3 nucleotide sequence: TGTGCCAGCAGCTCGGGACTTGGAGAAAACATTCAGTACTTC.

The V and J genes are TRBV18 and TRBJ2-3; no definite D call. This CDR3 is built from 16 residues. CDR1 is KGHSH, CDR2 LQKENI, per germline. V was pared by 2 bases and J by 4 bases, with 16 bases between. The CDR3 region is CASSPIPSPAPDTQYF. The DNA for the CDR3 is TGTGCCAGCTCACCAATCCCCTCGCCAGCACCAGATACGCAGTATTTT.

The CDR3 DNA reads as TGTGCCAGCAGCCGGGCGGGGGGGCAAGAGACCCAGTACTTC. Its translation: CASSRAGGQETQYF. This sequence joins TRBV3-1 (or the pseudogene TRBV3-2) and TRBJ2-5; 9 bases align to TRBD2. The V and J ends lost 4 bases and 2 bases, in that order; junction bases with no gene match: 2. The CDR3 length is 14 residues. Germline assignment: CDR1 LGHDT and CDR2 YNNKEL (reference sequence).

The J gene is TRBJ1-1, the V gene TRBV9; no definite D call. From germline, CDR1 is SGDLS and CDR2 YYNGEE. Trimming pared 4 bases from V and 1 base from J, leaving 8 bases between. The CDR3 sequence is 13 residues long. The CDR3 coding sequence is TGTGCCAGCAGCTTAACAGCGAACACTGAAGCTTTCTTT. Encoded protein: CASSLTANTEAFF.

As for this clone: A read error may produce the germline difference seen at one junction end. V and J are TRBV5-1 and TRBJ2-3; a possible D gene is TRBD2 (5 bases). The germline V gene encodes CDR1 SGHRS and CDR2 YFSETQ. This CDR3 has 13 amino acids. CDR3 in amino acids: CASSNEGTDTQYF. Here the CDR3 DNA reads TGCGCCAGCAGTAACGAGGGCACGGATACGCAGTATTTT.

The chain joins TRBV30 to TRBJ2-7; 10 bases align to TRBD1. There are 14 residues in the CDR3. V lost 1 base, J lost 3 bases, and 3 bases stayed unmatched. Germline V gene lookup returns CDR1 GTSNPN and CDR2 SVGIG (reference sequence). CDR3 sequence (DNA): TGTGCCTGGAGTGAAGGGACAGGGGACTACGAGCAGTACTTC. Protein product: CAWSEGTGDYEQYF.

The V and J genes are TRBV30 and TRBJ1-1; D perhaps matches TRBD1 (5 bases). The germline V gene has CDR1 GTSNPN and CDR2 SVGIG (reference sequence). The CDR3 is 13 amino acids. Trimming cost V 2 bases and J 3 bases, with 10 bases left between them. The CDR3 DNA reads TGTGCCTGGAGTTCAGAGGGGTACACTGAAGCTTTCTTT. It codes for CAWSSEGYTEAFF.

This chain connects TRBV28 to TRBJ1-5; 7 bases align to TRBD1. The CDR3 runs to 17 residues. V shed 4 bases and J 0 bases; nucleotides not matched to a gene: 9. Looked up from germline, CDR1 is MDHEN and CDR2 is SYDVKM. The CDR3 here is CASSSTTGYDSNQPQHF. DNA for the CDR3: TGTGCCAGCAGTTCTACGACAGGGTACGATAGCAATCAGCCCCAGCATTTT.

Written as DNA, the CDR3 is TGTGCCAGCACCCGGACAGGGGGCTCTTTTTTCGCTTTCTTT. Its protein is CASTRTGGSFFAFF. The chain has TRBV28 and TRBJ1-1, with 11 bases fitting TRBD1. Germline trimming cut 7 bases from V and 11 bases from J; bases unmatched to any gene: 12. This CDR3 has 14 residues. The germline CDR1 and CDR2 sequences are MDHEN and SYDVKM.

The rearrangement links TRBV7-9 to TRBJ1-3; D not resolved. The CDR3 has 14 amino acids. The V gene lost 2 bases and the J gene lost 1 base, with 6 bases spanning the gap. Germline V CDR1 and CDR2: SEHNR, FQNEAQ (reference sequence). Here the CDR3 DNA reads TGTGCCAGCAGCTTAAAGGGTTCTGGAAACACCATATATTTT. This sequence encodes CASSLKGSGNTIYF.

The V and J genes are TRBV18 and TRBJ1-5; D is perhaps TRBD1 (6 bases). The CDR3 consists of 14 residues. Germline CDR1 reads KGHSH; CDR2 reads LQKENI. The V end lost 3 bases, the J end lost 4 bases, and 10 bases lay between the germline ends. CDR3: CASSPGQQNQPQHF. In DNA form, the CDR3 reads TGTGCCAGCTCACCTGGACAGCAGAATCAGCCCCAGCATTTT.

The chain couples TRBV11-2 to TRBJ1-1, with D uncertain. V was trimmed by 5 bases and J by 1 base, leaving 14 bases between them. This CDR3 comprises 15 residues. Germline values: CDR1 SGHAT, CDR2 FQNNGV. The CDR3 region is CASSPGIRRNTEAFF. The CDR3, as DNA: TGTGCCAGCAGCCCTGGGATAAGAAGGAACACTGAAGCTTTCTTT.

The chain recombines TRBV2 with TRBJ1-5, with TRBD1 matching over 10 bases. The ends lost 3 bases at V and 4 bases at J; junction bases unmatched: 6. In germline, CDR1 is SNHLY, CDR2 FYNNEI. The CDR3 spans 16 residues. This CDR3 is CASSDRDRGTNQPQHF. The CDR3 region has the DNA TGTGCCAGCAGTGATCGGGACAGGGGTACGAATCAGCCCCAGCATTTT.

This clone was seen only once. The V and J genes are TRBV6-1 and TRBJ1-2; no clear D gene. This CDR3 is built from 14 residues. Germline loops: CDR1 MNHNS, CDR2 SASEGT. V was shortened by 3 bases and J by 3 bases, with 11 bases between the two germline ends. The CDR3 DNA is TGTGCCAGCAGTGATCTGGCCCCTGACTATGGCTACACCTTC. Its protein is CASSDLAPDYGYTF.

V is TRBV5-5 and J is TRBJ1-2; the match to TRBD1 covers 9 bases. The V gene's germline CDR1 is SGHKS and CDR2 YYEKEE (reference sequence). The V gene end was trimmed by 0 bases and the J gene end by 3 bases; junction bases not matched to a gene: 12. This CDR3 has 18 residues. The CDR3 bases are TGTGCCAGCAGCTTGGCACATGCCGGGACAGGGTTCTACTATGGCTACACCTTC. The encoded protein is CASSLAHAGTGFYYGYTF.

V gene TRBV5-5 combines with J gene TRBJ1-1, with D uncertain. Deletions cut 4 bases from V and 4 bases from J, with 14 bases between. Germline V CDR1 and CDR2: SGHKS, YYEKEE (reference sequence). The CDR3 runs 14 residues. CDR3 protein: CASSAGGWGTEAFF. CDR3 nucleotide sequence: TGTGCCAGCAGCGCGGGAGGCTGGGGCACTGAAGCTTTCTTT.

The chain carries TRBV19 and TRBJ2-7, with TRBD2 identical over 9 bases. CDR3 length: 15 amino acids. CDR1 and CDR2 (germline): LNHDA, SQIVND (reference sequence). The V segment lost 3 bases and the J segment 5 bases; nucleotides outside the gene matches: 8. This CDR3 is CASSIGGGAWNEQYF. CDR3 DNA sequence: TGTGCCAGTAGTATCGGCGGGGGGGCATGGAACGAGCAGTACTTC.

The chain uses TRBV7-8 and TRBJ1-1; D is unclear. V was cut by 3 bases and J by 2 bases, with 10 bases left in between. CDR1 is SGHVS, CDR2 FQNEAQ, per germline. CDR3 size: 14 residues. Here the CDR3 DNA reads TGTGCCAGCAGCTTCCGAGAGGAAAACACTGAAGCTTTCTTT. Translated, it gives CASSFREENTEAFF. Variable domain in full (rest from reference TRBV7-8 and TRBJ1-1): GAGVSQSPRYKVAKRGQDVALRCDPISGHVSLFWYQQALGQGPEFLTYFQNEAQLDKSGLPSDRFFAERPEGSVSTLKIQRTQQEDSAVYLCASSFREENTEAFFGQGTRLTVV.